The 18 T cell receptor beta chains listed next were all sequenced from one sample in a study of cytomegalovirus exposure and HLA in healthy donors. In the PCR, 60 Vbeta and 13 Jbeta primers were used. The assay was immunoSEQ multiplex PCR, and TCRdb's table has in-frame clones only and misses some. The repertoire holds 150,000 to 200,000 clones, with around four fifths as singletons. The sequencing sample was made of PBMCs. The receptors were gathered from a male donor in good health and CMV-seronegative.

The V and J genes are TRBV5-6 and TRBJ2-3; tentatively, D is TRBD2 (6 bases). The V end was cut by 0 bases, the J end by 6 bases, with 11 bases between. There are 14 residues in the CDR3. Germline V gene lookup returns CDR1 SGHDT and CDR2 YYEEEE. DNA for the CDR3: TGTGCCAGCAGCTTGGACGGGGGTCGTGATACGCAGTATTTT. Translation: CASSLDGGRDTQYF.

The chain combines TRBV30 with TRBJ1-5; no clear D. The CDR3 sequence is 14 residues long. Germline V lookup: CDR1 GTSNPN, CDR2 SVGIG (reference sequence). Trimming shortened V by 1 base and J by 3 bases, and 10 bases separated the two germline ends. The CDR3 region is CAWSGHRDNQPQHF. Here the CDR3 DNA reads TGTGCCTGGAGTGGGCACAGAGACAATCAGCCCCAGCATTTT.

CDR3 bases: TGCGCCAGCATGAGTGGAGGGGCGTTCGGCAATGAGCAGTTCTTC. Residues: CASMSGGAFGNEQFF. The rearrangement links TRBV5-1 to TRBJ2-1; possibly TRBD2 for D (6 bases). The germline V gene encodes CDR1 SGHRS and CDR2 YFSETQ. V was clipped by 6 bases and J by 6 bases, with 19 bases between them. The CDR3 spans 15 residues.

A note on this clone: Additional DNA sequences in this sample encode the identical CDR3. J is TRBJ1-2 and V is TRBV14; 7 bases line up with TRBD1. The CDR3 consists of 13 residues. V was clipped by 4 bases and J by 4 bases; unmatched bases: 3. Germline CDR1 reads SGHDN; CDR2 reads FVKESK. Here the CDR3 DNA reads TGTGCCAGCAGCCTTAGGACAGGCTATGGCTACACCTTC. Its protein is CASSLRTGYGYTF.

The sample holds one count of this clone. The chain uses TRBV2 and TRBJ2-7; 7 bases agree with TRBD1. The CDR3 totals 14 residues. Germline-derived CDR1 and CDR2 are SNHLY and FYNNEI. V lost 4 bases, J lost 2 bases, and 5 bases stayed unmatched. The CDR3 loop is CASSGRQGTYEQYF. In DNA, the CDR3 is TGTGCCAGCAGTGGAAGACAGGGAACCTACGAGCAGTACTTC.

V gene TRBV9 combines with J gene TRBJ2-3, with a possible D match to TRBD2 (6 bases). This CDR3 has 16 residues. Between the trimmed V and J ends, which lost 0 bases and 5 bases, there was a span of 16 bases. CDR1 SGDLS and CDR2 YYNGEE come from the germline V gene. CDR3 protein: CASSVGGRRAVDTQYF. CDR3 bases: TGTGCCAGCAGCGTAGGAGGACGGAGGGCGGTAGATACGCAGTATTTT.

The chain uses TRBV30 and TRBJ2-2; D might be TRBD2 (6 bases). This CDR3 has 14 residues. Germline V gives CDR1 GTSNPN, CDR2 SVGIG (reference sequence). Trimming cost V 5 bases and J 0 bases, with 10 bases left between them. CDR3 in amino acids: CAWAGTSNTGELFF. Here the CDR3 DNA reads TGTGCCTGGGCAGGGACTTCGAACACCGGGGAGCTGTTTTTT.

The chain links TRBV6-1 to TRBJ2-2; 7 bases fit TRBD1. With 7 bases clipped from V and 0 bases from J, the junction kept 5 bases outside the gene matches. CDR1 is MNHNS, CDR2 SASEGT, per germline. The CDR3 runs to 15 residues. CDR3: CASNPGTANTGELFF. In DNA form, the CDR3 reads TGTGCCAGCAATCCGGGGACAGCGAACACCGGGGAGCTGTTTTTT.

This clone was counted a few times. The chain couples TRBV30 to TRBJ2-2; D is unclear. CDR3 length equals 12 residues. V dropped 2 bases and J dropped 2 bases, with 3 bases sitting between them. CDR1 is GTSNPN, CDR2 SVGIG, per germline (reference sequence). The CDR3 reads CAWSTNTGELFF. The DNA of the CDR3 is TGTGCCTGGAGTACAAACACCGGGGAGCTGTTTTTT. Drawing the rest from reference TRBV30 and TRBJ2-2, the complete variable domain is SQTIHQWPATLVQPVGSPLSLECTVEGTSNPNLYWYRQAAGRGLQLLFYSVGIGQISSEVPQNLSASRPQDRQFILSSKKLLLSDSGFYLCAWSTNTGELFFGEGSRLTVL.

A single count supports this clone. V usage is TRBV6-1 and J usage is TRBJ1-1; 8 nucleotides match TRBD1. Germline CDR1 is MNHNS and CDR2 is SASEGT. This CDR3 contains 16 residues. V shed 3 bases and J 4 bases; nucleotides not matched to a gene: 10. This CDR3 reads CASSDHPRTGSTEAFF. In nucleotides, the CDR3 is TGTGCCAGCAGTGATCATCCTAGGACAGGGAGCACTGAAGCTTTCTTT.

The V and J genes are TRBV27 and TRBJ2-7, with 11 bases lining up with TRBD2. The ends lost 5 bases at V and 7 bases at J; junction bases unmatched: 7. Germline V gene lookup returns CDR1 MNHEY and CDR2 SMNVEV (reference sequence). The CDR3 spans 14 residues. DNA of the CDR3: TGTGCCAGCAGTCTTTTAGCGGGAGGGCTGGAGCAGTACTTC. As protein: CASSLLAGGLEQYF.

This clone was found once. The chain links TRBV28 to TRBJ1-3; TRBD1 matches at 10 bases. CDR1 MDHEN and CDR2 SYDVKM come from the germline V gene. CDR3 size: 16 residues. Trimming took 5 bases from V and 2 from J; bases not matched to a gene: 6. The CDR3 loop reads CASSPGTGVTGNTIYF. CDR3 DNA sequence: TGTGCCAGCAGTCCCGGGACAGGGGTAACTGGAAACACCATATATTTT.

This clone appeared a few times. V usage is TRBV7-6 and J usage is TRBJ1-1, with D possibly being TRBD1 (6 bases). CDR1 is SGHVS and CDR2 is FNYEAQ in the germline V gene. This CDR3 has 13 amino acids. V lost 6 bases and J lost 5, with 13 bases in between. CDR3 nucleotides: TGTGCCAGCAGACCTACAGGGTATACTGAAGCTTTCTTT. This gives the protein CASRPTGYTEAFF. Together with reference TRBV7-6 and TRBJ1-1, the CDR3 gives the full variable domain: GAGVSQSPRYKVTKRGQDVALRCDPISGHVSLYWYRQALGQGPEFLTYFNYEAQQDKSGLPNDRFSAERPEGSISTLTIQRTEQRDSAMYRCASRPTGYTEAFFGQGTRLTVV.

This clone occurred a few times. The chain is built from TRBV6-5 and TRBJ1-2, with TRBD1 matching 7 bases. The CDR3 covers 13 residues. The junction had 0 bases not matched to a gene; V was cut back by 0 bases and J by 5 bases. The V gene's germline CDR1 is MNHEY and CDR2 SVGAGI. This chain's CDR3 is CASSYSGQYGYTF. The CDR3 bases are TGTGCCAGCAGTTACTCGGGACAGTATGGCTACACCTTC.

This clone occurred once. The chain's CDR3 is CASSPAVLAKNIQYF. The CDR3 DNA reads TGCGCCAGCAGTCCCGCGGTATTAGCCAAAAACATTCAGTACTTC. V gene TRBV10-2 combines with J gene TRBJ2-4; no definite D call. Trimming took 5 bases from V and 0 from J, leaving 11 bases between them. Germline loops: CDR1 WSHSY, CDR2 SAAADI. This CDR3 contains 15 residues.

V usage is TRBV6-5 and J usage is TRBJ2-7, with D perhaps TRBD1 (5 bases). Germline V CDR1 and CDR2: MNHEY, SVGAGI. There are 15 residues in the CDR3. V was clipped by 2 bases and J by 1 base, with 12 bases between them. CDR3 in DNA: TGTGCCAGCAGTTACAGTTGGCAGGGTTCCTACGAGCAGTACTTC. Amino acid sequence: CASSYSWQGSYEQYF.

The chain links TRBV5-4 to TRBJ2-5; TRBD2 agrees at 13 bases. Germline-derived CDR1 and CDR2 are SGHNT and YYREEE (reference sequence). The CDR3 has 15 residues. J lost 9 bases, V lost 5 bases, and 10 bases had no gene match. The CDR3 coding sequence is TGTGCCAGCAGTTCCCCGACTAGCGGGGGGAGTTCCCAGTACTTC. Amino acids: CASSSPTSGGSSQYF.

This clone turned up a few times. The chain carries TRBV29-1 and TRBJ1-2, with D tentatively TRBD1 (6 bases). Trimming pared 6 bases from V and 0 bases from J, leaving 11 bases between. Per germline, CDR1 SQVTM and CDR2 ANQGSEA. The CDR3 loop spans 13 amino acids. The CDR3 DNA is TGCAGCGTCGGACAGAAATCTAACTATGGCTACACCTTC. This encodes CSVGQKSNYGYTF.